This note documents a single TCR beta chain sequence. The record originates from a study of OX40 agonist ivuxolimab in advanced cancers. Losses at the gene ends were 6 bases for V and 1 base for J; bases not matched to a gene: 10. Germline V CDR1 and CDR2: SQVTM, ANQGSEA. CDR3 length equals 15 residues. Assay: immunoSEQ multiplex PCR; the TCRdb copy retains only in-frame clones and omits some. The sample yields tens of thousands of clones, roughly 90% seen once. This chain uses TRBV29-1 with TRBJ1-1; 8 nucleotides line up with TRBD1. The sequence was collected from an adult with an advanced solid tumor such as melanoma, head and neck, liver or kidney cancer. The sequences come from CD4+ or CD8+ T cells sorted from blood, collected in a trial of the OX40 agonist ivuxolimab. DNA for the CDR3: TGCAGCGTGGCCCGACAGGGGACGCCGAACACTGAAGCTTTCTTT. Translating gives CSVARQGTPNTEAFF.